Shown below are 18 T cell receptor beta chains from a single sample sequenced in a study of Ad26.COV2.S vaccination and SARS-CoV-2 variants. Treatment denoted: 19 received Ad26.COV2.S at low or high dose, single or two shots; roughly five received placebo; per-sample allocation not given. Each sample was drawn 63 days after the first injection (of vaccine or placebo). Clones were sequenced by immunoSEQ multiplex PCR, and TCRdb holds only the in-frame ones, with some missing. The sample has around 250,000 clones, about 83% seen once; the top ten hold less than 3%. Sequenced material: peripheral blood, taken in a trial of Ad26.COV2.S vaccine versus placebo. These TCRs come from a person between 18 and 59 years old who received the Ad26.COV2.S COVID-19 vaccine or a placebo.

The chain links TRBV18 to TRBJ2-1, with 9 bases identical to TRBD1. Germline V gene lookup returns CDR1 KGHSH and CDR2 LQKENI. This CDR3 spans 16 amino acids. The J segment lost 7 bases and the V segment lost 0 bases, leaving 7 bases of the junction unmatched. CDR3: CASSPPRDRVGNEQFF. The CDR3 nucleotides read TGTGCCAGCTCACCACCGAGGGACAGGGTAGGTAATGAGCAGTTCTTC.

CDR3 region: CASTPVWREGHEQYV. The CDR3 DNA is TGCGCCAGCACCCCCGTGTGGCGGGAGGGCCACGAGCAGTACGTC. J is TRBJ2-7 and V is TRBV5-1; 9 bases match TRBD2. Losses at the gene ends were 6 bases for V and 5 bases for J; bases not matched to a gene: 12. CDR3 size: 15 residues. In germline, CDR1 is SGHRS, CDR2 YFSETQ.

This clone appeared a few times. The genes are TRBV9 and TRBJ1-2; 7 bases fit TRBD1. V shed 3 bases, J shed 4 bases, and the junction held 3 bases outside the gene matches. From germline, CDR1 is SGDLS and CDR2 YYNGEE. The CDR3 contains 13 residues. As DNA, the CDR3 is TGTGCCAGCAGCGCAGGGGGTATCTATGGCTACACCTTC. It specifies CASSAGGIYGYTF.

The J gene is TRBJ1-2, the V gene TRBV19; 9 nucleotides align to TRBD1. With 5 bases clipped from V and 4 bases from J, the junction kept 8 bases outside the gene matches. Per germline, CDR1 LNHDA and CDR2 SQIVND (reference sequence). The CDR3 is 15 residues long. The CDR3 loop is CASSLDRGVGYGYTF. In DNA, the CDR3 is TGTGCCAGTAGTCTGGACAGGGGCGTTGGCTATGGCTACACCTTC.

This chain connects TRBV2 to TRBJ2-7, with a tentative D call TRBD2 (6 bases). V lost 3 bases, J lost 9 bases, and 9 bases lay in between. CDR3 size: 11 residues. Germline V lookup: CDR1 SNHLY, CDR2 FYNNEI. The CDR3 DNA follows: TGTGCCAGCAGTGAGGTCGGGGGGCAGTACTTC. It is translated as CASSEVGGQYF.

The chain uses TRBV12-5 and TRBJ2-5; D is ambiguous. CDR1 and CDR2 from the germline V gene are LGHNT and FRNRAP. V lost 3 bases, J lost 5 bases, and 4 bases lay in between. The CDR3 length is 11 residues. This CDR3 reads CASGLWETQYF. Written as DNA, the CDR3 is TGTGCTAGTGGTTTATGGGAGACCCAGTACTTC.

The chain has TRBV6-2 or TRBV6-3 and TRBJ2-2, with 16 bases matching TRBD2. Germline CDR1 reads MNHEY; CDR2 reads SVGEGT. Unmatched junction bases numbered 12, after V lost 4 bases and J lost 1 base. This CDR3 contains 21 residues. The CDR3 loop reads CASSWPGLAGGPMGNTGELFF. In nucleotides, the CDR3 is TGTGCCAGCAGTTGGCCGGGACTAGCGGGAGGGCCTATGGGGAACACCGGGGAGCTGTTTTTT.

V is TRBV5-1 and J is TRBJ1-1; no reliable D call. This CDR3 spans 13 amino acids. Germline values: CDR1 SGHRS, CDR2 YFSETQ. Trimming left V 3 bases short and J 1 base short, with 7 bases between. The CDR3: CASSSAGNTEAFF. The CDR3 DNA follows: TGCGCCAGCAGCTCCGCAGGGAACACTGAAGCTTTCTTT. The full variable domain, with the rest looked up from reference TRBV5-1 and TRBJ1-1, is KAGVTQTPRYLIKTRGQQVTLSCSPISGHRSVSWYQQTPGQGLQFLFEYFSETQRNKGNFPGRFSGRQFSNSRSEMNVSTLELGDSALYLCASSSAGNTEAFFGQGTRLTVV.

The V and J genes are TRBV5-1 and TRBJ1-2, with 7 bases fitting TRBD1. Trimming cost V 5 bases and J 4 bases; bases outside gene matches: 11. Per germline, CDR1 SGHRS and CDR2 YFSETQ. The CDR3 extends over 15 amino acids. In DNA, the CDR3 is TGCGCCAGCAGGTCTACAGGGGACTACCGCTATGGCTACACCTTC. As protein: CASRSTGDYRYGYTF.

CDR3 region: CASSIGPTGAHSYEQYF. The CDR3 DNA follows: TGTGCCAGTAGTATAGGCCCGACAGGAGCCCATTCCTACGAGCAGTACTTC. The V gene is TRBV19, the J gene TRBJ2-7; D possibly corresponds to TRBD1 (6 bases). Trimming took 1 base from V and 1 from J, leaving 17 bases between them. Germline CDR1 is LNHDA and CDR2 is SQIVND (reference sequence). The CDR3 is made up of 17 amino acids. Full variable domain (rest looked up from reference TRBV19 and TRBJ2-7): DGGITQSPKYLFRKEGQNVTLSCEQNLNHDAMYWYRQDPGQGLRLIYYSQIVNDFQKGDIAEGYSVSREKKESFPLTVTSAQKNPTAFYLCASSIGPTGAHSYEQYFGPGTRLTVT.

The V call is TRBV2, the J call TRBJ2-3; 8 nucleotides line up with TRBD2. CDR1 is SNHLY and CDR2 is FYNNEI in the germline V gene. V trimming: 7 bases; J trimming: 11 bases; junction bases outside the gene matches: 8. This CDR3 comprises 12 residues. For the CDR3, the DNA is TGTGCCAGCAAGGATACTAGCGGCAAGCAGTATTTT. Translating it yields CASKDTSGKQYF.

The chain uses TRBV6-5 and TRBJ1-2; D possibly corresponds to TRBD1 (5 bases). V was cut by 0 bases and J by 7 bases, with 12 bases left in between. Germline V gives CDR1 MNHEY, CDR2 SVGAGI. There are 14 residues in the CDR3. This CDR3 is CASSYSPGKRGYTF. The CDR3 nucleotides read TGTGCCAGCAGTTACTCGCCAGGGAAGCGTGGCTACACCTTC.

The chain carries TRBV19 and TRBJ2-5; a possible D gene is TRBD2 (7 bases). V lost 6 bases to trimming and J lost 5 bases, with 13 bases between them. Germline values: CDR1 LNHDA, CDR2 SQIVND (reference sequence). The length of the CDR3 is 13 residues. CDR3 residues: CASSAGARETQYF. CDR3 coding DNA: TGTGCCAGTAGCGCGGGGGCTAGGGAGACCCAGTACTTC.

The V gene is TRBV3-1 (or the pseudogene TRBV3-2), the J gene TRBJ2-2; TRBD2 agrees at 12 bases. Germline CDR1 LGHDT, CDR2 YNNKEL (reference sequence). The CDR3 has 16 residues. The ends lost 3 bases at V and 6 bases at J; junction bases unmatched: 5. The CDR3 DNA reads as TGTGCCAGCAGCCATCCCCCTAGCGGGAGGGCCGGGGAGCTGTTTTTT. It specifies CASSHPPSGRAGELFF.

The rearrangement links TRBV6-1 to TRBJ2-7; D is uncertain. Trimming took off 2 bases at V and 2 bases at J, with 7 bases between the two ends. This CDR3 has 13 amino acids. In germline, CDR1 is MNHNS, CDR2 SASEGT. CDR3 residues: CASSEQQTYEQYV. DNA for the CDR3: TGTGCCAGCAGTGAACAGCAAACCTACGAGCAGTACGTC.

V and J are TRBV7-3 and TRBJ2-7, with TRBD2 matching 11 bases. Germline CDR1 is SGHTA and CDR2 is FQGTGA. V was pared by 5 bases and J by 6 bases, with 12 bases of the junction left unmatched. This CDR3 comprises 16 residues. The CDR3 DNA reads TGTGCCAGCAGCCCTACTAGCGGGGGTCGTTCTAGCGAGCAGTACGTC. Translation: CASSPTSGGRSSEQYV.

The CDR3 spells CASSLGQGFFNSPLHF. The DNA for the CDR3 is TGTGCCAGCAGCTTAGGGCAGGGGTTTTTTAATTCACCCCTCCACTTT. J is TRBJ1-6 and V is TRBV7-9; possible D gene TRBD1, 6 bases. Germline V gene data show CDR1 as SEHNR and CDR2 as FQNEAQ (reference sequence). The CDR3 spans 16 residues. V dropped 1 base and J dropped 6 bases, with 13 bases sitting between them.

The chain recombines TRBV6-6 with TRBJ1-3, with D maybe TRBD1 (6 bases). Per germline, CDR1 MNHNY and CDR2 SVGAGI (reference sequence). Deletions cut 5 bases from V and 4 bases from J, with 15 bases between. The CDR3 covers 15 residues. In DNA, the CDR3 is TGTGCCAGCAGTGGTGACAGGTCAAAGGGAAACACCATATATTTT. As protein: CASSGDRSKGNTIYF.